This T cell receptor (beta chain) was found in a study of tumor-infiltrating lymphocytes in primary liver carcinoma. Study information: Spanning 4.2 to 10 cm, the tumors were T1-T3 N0M0.

The researchers produced TCR beta cDNA from around 0.5 ug total RNA with a constant-region primer. Generation of the TCR beta libraries relied on three nested multiplex PCR rounds using slightly modified ARM-PCR. In the first two PCR rounds, TRBV1-TRBV30 forward primers were paired with a C-beta reverse primer, and each round lasted roughly 10 cycles. Each CDR3 protein is one row after TCRdb ran MiXCR on the multiplex PCR reads. The table lists hundreds of thousands of distinct CDR3 sequences, approximately 65% of them singletons, with around 9.5% in the top ten. The length of the CDR3 is 13 residues. Germline lookup yields CDR1 SQVTM and CDR2 ANQGSEA. Germline trimming cut 4 bases from V and 5 bases from J; bases unmatched to any gene: 4. The sample holds many counts of this clonotype. The antigen is undetermined. RNA was extracted from whole blood without cell sorting, alongside germline DNA. No patient had received treatment, and all had chronic HBV infection.

Study results and caveats: Less overlap was seen in tumor-adjacent and tumor-blood pairs than in tumor region pairs.

The sequenced material came from peripheral blood. This sequence was found in a middle-aged man with primary liver carcinoma and hepatitis B virus infection. The chain recombines TRBV29-1 with TRBJ2-3; TRBD2 aligns across 9 bases. The DNA for the CDR3 is TGCAGCGTTGTACTAGCGGGTATAGATACGCAGTATTTT. Encoded protein: CSVVLAGIDTQYF.